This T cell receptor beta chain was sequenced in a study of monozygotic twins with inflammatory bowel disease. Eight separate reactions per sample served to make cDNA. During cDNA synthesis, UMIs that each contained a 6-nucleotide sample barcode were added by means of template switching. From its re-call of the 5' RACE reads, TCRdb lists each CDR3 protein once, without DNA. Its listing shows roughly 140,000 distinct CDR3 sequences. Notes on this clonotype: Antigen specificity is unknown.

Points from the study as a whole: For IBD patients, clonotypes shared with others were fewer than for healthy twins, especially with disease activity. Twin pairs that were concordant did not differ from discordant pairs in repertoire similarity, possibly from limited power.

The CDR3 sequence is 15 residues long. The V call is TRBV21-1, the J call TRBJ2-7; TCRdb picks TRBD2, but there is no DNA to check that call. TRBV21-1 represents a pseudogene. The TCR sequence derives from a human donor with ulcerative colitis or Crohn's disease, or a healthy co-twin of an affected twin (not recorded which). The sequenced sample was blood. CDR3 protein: CASSTASGLPHEQYF.